The present T cell receptor beta chain was sequenced within a study of long-term antiretroviral therapy in people with HIV. Study-level findings and limits: ART was followed by higher diversity that remained below transplant donor controls.

Researchers report immunoSEQ v3.0 was run at survey level. In sequencing, 40,000-50,000 T-cell genomes per sample were targeted. Method: immunoSEQ multiplex PCR; TCRdb's copy keeps in-frame clones and lacks some. The sample carries around 19,000 clones, roughly 92% recorded once. Points on this clone: Its target is not known.

Among participants with HIV, every one received treatment in the United States. Specimens retained roughly 0.9-11 million cryopreserved PBMC preceding DNA extraction. The sample consisted of unsorted PBMCs, taken 4.4 years after starting antiretroviral therapy. The sequence was obtained from a woman between 45 and 65 years old with HIV.

CDR3 loop: CAISPGTDYGYTF. The CDR3, as DNA: TGTGCCATCAGCCCCGGGACGGACTATGGCTACACCTTC. J is TRBJ1-2 and V is TRBV10-3; D is perhaps TRBD1 (5 bases). Germline V gene data show CDR1 as ENHRY and CDR2 as SYGVKD. V gave up 6 bases and J gave up 3 bases, with 11 bases separating them. The CDR3 covers 13 residues.